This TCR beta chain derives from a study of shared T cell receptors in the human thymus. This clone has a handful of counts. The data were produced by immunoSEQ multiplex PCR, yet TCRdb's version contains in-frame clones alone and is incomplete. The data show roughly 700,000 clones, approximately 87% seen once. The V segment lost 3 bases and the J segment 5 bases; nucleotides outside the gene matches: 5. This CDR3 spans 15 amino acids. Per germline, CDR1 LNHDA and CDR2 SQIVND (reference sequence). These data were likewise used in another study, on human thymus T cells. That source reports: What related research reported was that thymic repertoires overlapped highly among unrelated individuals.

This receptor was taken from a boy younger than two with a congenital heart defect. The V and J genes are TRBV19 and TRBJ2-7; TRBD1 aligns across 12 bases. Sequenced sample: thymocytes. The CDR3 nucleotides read TGTGCCAGTAGTATGGGACAGGGGGCGCGGAACGAGCAGTACTTC. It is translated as CASSMGQGARNEQYF. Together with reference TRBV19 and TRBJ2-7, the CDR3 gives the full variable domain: DGGITQSPKYLFRKEGQNVTLSCEQNLNHDAMYWYRQDPGQGLRLIYYSQIVNDFQKGDIAEGYSVSREKKESFPLTVTSAQKNPTAFYLCASSMGQGARNEQYFGPGTRLTVT.